The 15 T cell receptor beta chains listed next were all sequenced from one sample in a study (dated by TCRdb to about 2016). Library preparation employed RT-PCR. The sequencer listed for this sample is Illumina MiSeq. TCRdb ran its own pipeline on the public reads, namely fastp trimming at Q25 and MiXCR clone calling, and kept in-frame beta chains. Rows merge per CDR3 protein into single entries with the most common DNA and genes. The sample records almost 700,000 distinct CDR3 sequences, over 12% of which are singletons. The top ten clonotypes cover roughly 3.9% of the sample. The sample was memory CD4+ T cells from blood. These receptors all stem from a female donor in good health, serving as a healthy control.

This chain links TRBV7-2 with TRBJ2-7; TRBD2 matches 7 bases. CDR1 and CDR2 from the germline V gene are SGHTA and FQGNSA. Germline trimming cut 1 base from V and 4 bases from J; bases unmatched to any gene: 7. The CDR3 extends over 15 amino acids. CDR3 in amino acids: CASSLGTRGLYEQYF. In DNA form, the CDR3 reads TGTGCCAGCAGCTTAGGGACTAGGGGATTATACGAGCAGTACTTC.

The CDR3 coding sequence is TGTGCCAGCAGCTTTCCCTTGACTAGCGGACTAAGATCCTACAATGAGCAGTTCTTC. It is translated as CASSFPLTSGLRSYNEQFF. The gene calls are TRBV7-2 and TRBJ2-1; 9 bases are shared with TRBD2. Germline V lookup: CDR1 SGHTA, CDR2 FQGNSA. The CDR3 length is 19 residues. Losses at the gene ends were 3 bases for V and 1 base for J; bases not matched to a gene: 13.

V is TRBV4-3 and J is TRBJ2-1; no reliable D call. Germline V gene data show CDR1 as LGHNA and CDR2 as YSLEER. The CDR3 spans 13 residues. Between the trimmed V and J ends, which lost 3 bases and 7 bases, there was a span of 10 bases. Written as DNA, the CDR3 is TGCGCCAGCAGCCAGGGCCTATTGAATGAGCAGTTCTTC. It specifies CASSQGLLNEQFF.

This clonotype was detected a few times. The chain's CDR3 is CASSPGTGPYNEQFF. CDR3 nucleotide sequence: TGTGCCAGCAGCCCAGGGACAGGACCTTACAATGAGCAGTTCTTC. The V call is TRBV11-2, the J call TRBJ2-1, with 8 bases aligning to TRBD1. This CDR3 is 15 amino acids long. Trimming at V came to 5 bases and at J to 4 bases, leaving 7 bases not matched to a gene. CDR1 and CDR2 from the germline V gene are SGHAT and FQNNGV.

This clonotype was seen repeatedly, ten times or more. The genes are TRBV24-1 and TRBJ2-1; 8 nucleotides match TRBD2. Germline lookup yields CDR1 KGHDR and CDR2 SFDVKD. Unmatched junction bases numbered 6, after V lost 6 bases and J lost 6 bases. The CDR3 totals 14 residues. DNA of the CDR3: TGTGCCACCAGTACGCGGGGGGCATTCAATGAGCAGTTCTTC. This sequence encodes CATSTRGAFNEQFF.

The chain combines TRBV29-1 with TRBJ2-7, with TRBD1 as a possible D gene (6 bases). Per germline, CDR1 SQVTM and CDR2 ANQGSEA. The V and J ends lost 7 bases and 2 bases respectively, with 24 bases between them. This CDR3 comprises 16 residues. The CDR3 region has the DNA TGCAGCGCGATAATTTCGGGACACCGCAGCACCTACGAGCAGTACTTC. Translation gives CSAIISGHRSTYEQYF.

V is TRBV12-3 or TRBV12-4 and J is TRBJ1-4; D unclear. V was clipped by 2 bases and J by 5 bases, with 6 bases between them. There are 13 residues in the CDR3. The CDR3 DNA reads as TGTGCCAGCAGTTTACGCAGGAATGAAAAACTGTTTTTT. This sequence encodes CASSLRRNEKLFF.

This clonotype was observed a few times. The rearrangement uses TRBV4-1 and TRBJ2-3, with a weak D call TRBD2 (6 bases). CDR1 is MGHRA, CDR2 YSYEKL, per germline. This CDR3 has 17 residues. Trimming shortened V by 4 bases and J by 0 bases, and 17 bases separated the two germline ends. Here the CDR3 reads CASSRAGGAASTDTQYF. The CDR3 coding sequence is TGCGCCAGCAGCCGAGCCGGAGGGGCCGCGAGCACAGATACGCAGTATTTT.

This clonotype has ten or more counts. The V gene is TRBV10-3, the J gene TRBJ2-5; 9 nucleotides line up with TRBD2. Germline CDR1 and CDR2: ENHRY and SYGVKD. V trimming: 3 bases; J trimming: 5 bases; junction bases outside the gene matches: 4. The CDR3 runs to 14 residues. As DNA, the CDR3 is TGTGCCATCAGTGATGGCGGGGGGGCTGAGACCCAGTACTTC. Its translation: CAISDGGGAETQYF.

This rearrangement joins TRBV5-5 to TRBJ2-3, with D possibly being TRBD1 or TRBD2 (5 bases each). This CDR3 comprises 15 residues. Trimming took off 6 bases at V and 6 bases at J, with 20 bases between the two ends. Germline CDR1 and CDR2: SGHKS and YYEKEE (reference sequence). CDR3: CASTTLPGPGDTQYF. The CDR3 nucleotides read TGTGCCAGCACCACTTTGCCGGGACCAGGGGATACGCAGTATTTT.

The rearrangement links TRBV7-9 to TRBJ1-2; D might be TRBD1 (6 bases). CDR1 and CDR2 (germline): SEHNR, FQNEAQ (reference sequence). V was clipped by 4 bases and J by 4 bases, with 16 bases between them. The CDR3 is 15 residues long. CDR3 nucleotide sequence: TGTGCCAGCAGCTCTATAATAACAGGGAGCTATGGCTACACCTTC. Residues: CASSSIITGSYGYTF.

The CDR3 is CAARPTLGSLDYTF. For the CDR3, the DNA is TGTGCCGCCAGACCAACCCTGGGATCTTTGGACTACACCTTC. The V gene is TRBV10-3, the J gene TRBJ1-2; D is undetermined. Looked up from germline, CDR1 is ENHRY and CDR2 is SYGVKD. V lost 11 bases, J lost 10 bases, and 26 bases lay in between. This CDR3 has 14 amino acids.

This clonotype was picked up a small number of times. The gene calls are TRBV7-2 and TRBJ2-7, with D tentatively TRBD1 (6 bases). The CDR3 runs 13 residues. Germline CDR1 SGHTA, CDR2 FQGNSA. V lost 1 base to trimming and J lost 6 bases, with 10 bases between them. This CDR3 reads CASSLVQGREQYF. For the CDR3, the DNA is TGTGCCAGCAGCTTAGTCCAGGGGCGCGAGCAGTACTTC.

The chain couples TRBV27 to TRBJ2-5, with D tentatively TRBD1 (6 bases). V lost 6 bases, J lost 7 bases, and 18 bases lay in between. The CDR3 runs 14 residues. The germline V gene has CDR1 MNHEY and CDR2 SMNVEV (reference sequence). CDR3 in DNA: TGTGCCAGCAGCCGTTTTAGGGACACGGGGACCCAGTACTTC. It encodes CASSRFRDTGTQYF.

The sample holds a few counts of this clonotype. V usage is TRBV20-1 and J usage is TRBJ1-6; D ambiguous. Germline V gene data show CDR1 as DFQATT and CDR2 as SNEGSKA (reference sequence). V was shortened by 6 bases and J by 6 bases, with 15 bases between the two germline ends. The CDR3 extends over 14 amino acids. CDR3 residues: CSARGSEINSPLHF. In DNA, the CDR3 is TGCAGTGCCCGAGGGTCGGAGATTAATTCACCCCTCCACTTT.